These 9 T cell receptor beta chains came from one sample sequenced in a study of T-cell memory formation after mild COVID-19. TCRdb passed the 5' RACE reads through MiXCR, listing each CDR3 protein once. The sample lists approximately 350,000 distinct CDR3 sequences; 10% to 15% were seen once. Sequencing used PBMCs or a T cell subset sorted from them (not recorded which). Receptors originate from a man aged 18 to 29 who had mild COVID-19 (a few samples of this study predate the infection). Cell type and time point are not known.

V gene TRBV12-3 or TRBV12-4 combines with J gene TRBJ2-1; 7 bases are a match to TRBD1. V shed 8 bases and J 7 bases; nucleotides not matched to a gene: 14. This CDR3 spans 15 amino acids. The CDR3 bases are TGTGCCAGCCGATCGGGGAACAGGGGCCTAAATGAGCAGTTCTTC. Translation gives CASRSGNRGLNEQFF.

This clonotype occurred many times. CDR3 amino acids: CASSQQSLQETQYF. CDR3 in DNA: TGCGCCAGCAGCCAACAGAGCCTTCAAGAGACCCAGTACTTC. This rearrangement joins TRBV5-1 to TRBJ2-5; D unclear. This CDR3 is built from 14 residues. Deletions cut 4 bases from V and 2 bases from J, with 12 bases between. The germline gives CDR1 SGHRS, CDR2 YFSETQ.

The chain employs TRBV20-1 and TRBJ2-7, with D perhaps matching TRBD1 (6 bases). The CDR3 runs to 11 residues. The germline V and J ends were trimmed by 3 bases and 5 bases, with 8 bases remaining between them. Germline CDR1 reads DFQATT; CDR2 reads SNEGSKA (reference sequence). Here the CDR3 reads CSARAGDEQYF. The CDR3 nucleotides are TGCAGTGCTAGGGCAGGGGACGAGCAGTACTTC.

Only a few counts were recorded for this clonotype. The chain combines TRBV4-2 with TRBJ1-1; D perhaps matches TRBD1 (6 bases). From germline, CDR1 is LGHNA and CDR2 YNFKEQ. V lost 0 bases and J lost 5, with 16 bases in between. The CDR3 totals 16 residues. Written as DNA, the CDR3 is TGTGCCAGCAGCCAAGATTGGGACACCGGGGCAACTGAAGCTTTCTTT. It encodes CASSQDWDTGATEAFF.

This rearrangement joins TRBV6-2 or TRBV6-3 to TRBJ2-1; D may be TRBD2 (6 bases). V dropped 10 bases and J dropped 3 bases, with 19 bases sitting between them. The CDR3 loop spans 15 amino acids. CDR1 is MNHEY, CDR2 SVGEGT, per germline. The CDR3 sequence is CATLNNGGIYNEQFF. The DNA for the CDR3 is TGTGCCACCCTTAACAATGGGGGGATCTACAATGAGCAGTTCTTC.

This chain links TRBV2 with TRBJ1-1; D unresolved. The CDR3 runs 14 residues. Germline assignment: CDR1 SNHLY and CDR2 FYNNEI. Trimming removed 2 bases from V and 7 bases from J, with 14 bases in between. Here the CDR3 DNA reads TGTGCCAGCAGTGAATCCGAACGGAAGGGTGAAGCTTTCTTT. Protein sequence: CASSESERKGEAFF.

The genes are TRBV28 and TRBJ1-6; weak D call: TRBD1 (5 bases). Germline CDR1 reads MDHEN; CDR2 reads SYDVKM. The CDR3 sequence is 16 residues long. Trimming took 3 bases from V and 10 from J, leaving 19 bases between them. As DNA, the CDR3 is TGTGCCAGCAGTTTCGGGGCAGGGAAAACCAAATCACCCCTCCACTTT. Protein product: CASSFGAGKTKSPLHF.

At least ten counts were recorded for this clonotype. This chain joins TRBV4-2 and TRBJ2-3; D not resolved. Germline assignment: CDR1 LGHNA and CDR2 YNFKEQ. V lost 1 base and J 10 bases, leaving 18 bases between the germline ends. This CDR3 region has 15 residues. The CDR3 sequence is CASSQVPAQPIAQYF. The DNA of the CDR3 is TGTGCCAGCAGCCAAGTTCCGGCACAGCCTATCGCGCAGTATTTT.

This clonotype was recorded a few times. CDR3 protein: CASSQDEGGLPYNEQFF. In DNA, the CDR3 is TGTGCCAGCAGCCAAGACGAGGGTGGGCTACCGTACAATGAGCAGTTCTTC. The chain couples TRBV4-2 to TRBJ2-1; a weak D match, TRBD2 (5 bases). The CDR3 sequence is 17 residues long. Germline lookup yields CDR1 LGHNA and CDR2 YNFKEQ. Trimming left V 0 bases short and J 4 bases short, with 16 bases between.